In its sample, the clone carrying this T cell receptor (beta chain) was seen many times. The V and J ends lost 1 base and 1 base respectively, with 13 bases between them. Germline values: CDR1 SEHNR, CDR2 FQNEAQ (reference sequence). This CDR3 is built from 16 residues. This specimen comes from a study of Graves' ophthalmopathy and Graves' hyperthyroidism. Amplified material comprised TCR beta CDR3 regions derived from RNA transcripts. First-round RT-PCR with HTBI primers preceded a second-round multiplex PCR. TCRdb reanalysed the multiplex PCR reads using MiXCR and keeps one entry per CDR3 protein. The top ten hold 8.5% to 14% of the sample, which has 900,000 to 1,200,000 distinct CDR3 sequences, less than 45% seen once.

This receptor was identified in an adult man with Graves' hyperthyroidism. The sequencing input was peripheral blood or thyroid tissue (not recorded which). The rearrangement links TRBV7-9 to TRBJ1-1; D unresolved. This chain's CDR3 is CASSLVRTVENTEAFF. The CDR3 DNA reads TGTGCCAGCAGCTTAGTAAGGACGGTGGAGAACACTGAAGCTTTCTTT.